These 13 T cell receptor beta chains were all obtained from the same sample, sequenced in a study of blood T cell repertoires in COVID-19. Here immunoSEQ multiplex PCR was the method, and the copy in TCRdb shows in-frame clones only, minus some. The sample records hundreds of thousands of clones, 85% to 90% being singletons. Sample: PBMCs or T cells enriched from blood (not recorded which). The receptors were gathered from a woman aged 18-35 years with acute COVID-19.

The rearrangement joins TRBV29-1 to TRBJ2-5; the D gene is possibly TRBD2 (6 bases). Trimming stripped 6 bases from V and 2 bases from J, with 28 bases between. The CDR3 is 18 amino acids. Germline V gene data show CDR1 as SQVTM and CDR2 as ANQGSEA. In DNA form, the CDR3 reads TGCAGCGTCGCCTTGGAGGGGTCCTATTGGGGTCGGCAAGAGACCCAGTACTTC. As protein: CSVALEGSYWGRQETQYF.

This sequence joins TRBV29-1 and TRBJ2-1, with 8 bases matching TRBD2. This CDR3 is 16 amino acids long. The J segment lost 0 bases and the V segment lost 3 bases, leaving 7 bases of the junction unmatched. Looked up from germline, CDR1 is SQVTM and CDR2 is ANQGSEA. The CDR3 nucleotides are TGCAGCGTTGACACTGATGGGACTAGCTCCTACAATGAGCAGTTCTTC. Residues: CSVDTDGTSSYNEQFF.

V usage is TRBV4-2 and J usage is TRBJ2-7; D may be TRBD1 (6 bases). Germline V gene data show CDR1 as LGHNA and CDR2 as YNFKEQ. This CDR3 comprises 19 residues. V was shortened by 0 bases and J by 0 bases, with 21 bases between the two germline ends. In DNA form, the CDR3 reads TGTGCCAGCAGCCAAGAGGTCGATCTCGAGGGGGTGAGCTCCTACGAGCAGTACTTC. Its protein is CASSQEVDLEGVSSYEQYF.

This clone occurred once. The V call is TRBV19, the J call TRBJ2-7; 10 bases are shared with TRBD1. There are 15 residues in the CDR3. The germline CDR1 and CDR2 sequences are LNHDA and SQIVND (reference sequence). The V segment lost 6 bases and the J segment 0 bases; nucleotides outside the gene matches: 5. This CDR3 is CASRDRGKSSYEQYF. The CDR3 coding sequence is TGTGCCAGTAGGGACAGGGGGAAAAGCTCCTACGAGCAGTACTTC.

The chain is built from TRBV11-3 and TRBJ2-1; TRBD2 matches 9 bases. The CDR3 sequence is 15 residues long. The germline gives CDR1 SGHNT, CDR2 YENEEA. With 2 bases clipped from V and 4 bases from J, the junction kept 3 bases outside the gene matches. The CDR3 protein is CASSLYAGGYNEQFF. The CDR3 DNA sequence: TGTGCCAGCAGCTTATATGCGGGAGGGTACAATGAGCAGTTCTTC. The variable domain in full, with the rest retrieved from reference TRBV11-3 and TRBJ2-1, is EAGVVQSPRYKIIEKKQPVAFWCNPISGHNTLYWYLQNLGQGPELLIRYENEEAVDDSQLPKDRFSAERLKGVDSTLKIQPAELGDSAVYLCASSLYAGGYNEQFFGPGTRLTVL.

This clone was seen once. The chain uses TRBV2 and TRBJ2-2; 9 bases map to TRBD2. The V gene end was trimmed by 7 bases and the J gene end by 7 bases; junction bases not matched to a gene: 13. There are 16 residues in the CDR3. CDR1 SNHLY and CDR2 FYNNEI come from the germline V gene. CDR3 nucleotides: TGTGCCAGCACCAGAGGGGGCGGGAGGGCCATCGGGGAGCTGTTTTTT. As protein: CASTRGGGRAIGELFF.

In DNA, the CDR3 is TGTGCCAGCAGCCTCAAAGCCGGAGGCAATGAGCAGTTCTTC. It translates to CASSLKAGGNEQFF. The V and J genes are TRBV4-2 and TRBJ2-1, with D possibly matching TRBD2 (5 bases). Germline V gives CDR1 LGHNA, CDR2 YNFKEQ. The CDR3 runs to 14 residues. V gave up 4 bases and J gave up 6 bases, with 13 bases separating them.

A few counts support this clone. The chain employs TRBV4-2 and TRBJ2-7, with TRBD2 matching over 7 bases. Germline V gene lookup returns CDR1 LGHNA and CDR2 YNFKEQ. The CDR3 covers 15 residues. Losses at the gene ends were 0 bases for V and 2 bases for J; bases not matched to a gene: 4. The CDR3 protein is CASSQELAGAYEQYF. The CDR3 nucleotides are TGTGCCAGCAGCCAAGAGCTGGCGGGAGCCTACGAGCAGTACTTC.

V is TRBV27 and J is TRBJ2-5; TRBD2 aligns across 8 bases. CDR1 is MNHEY and CDR2 is SMNVEV in the germline V gene (reference sequence). The CDR3 is made up of 15 amino acids. The trim removed 3 bases at V and 5 bases at J, leaving 8 bases unmatched. The CDR3 DNA sequence: TGTGCCAGCAGTTTTAGGGCTAGCGGGTATGAGACCCAGTACTTC. Amino acids: CASSFRASGYETQYF.

CDR3 bases: TGTGCCATCAGTAGAAGGACTAGCGGGAGTGACTCTGGGGCCAACGTCCTGACTTTC. Encoded protein: CAISRRTSGSDSGANVLTF. The chain employs TRBV10-3 and TRBJ2-6; the match to TRBD2 covers 13 bases. The V and J ends lost 5 bases and 0 bases, in that order; junction bases with no gene match: 7. This CDR3 has 19 residues. Germline V gives CDR1 ENHRY, CDR2 SYGVKD.

The chain is built from TRBV2 and TRBJ1-3, with D tentatively TRBD1 (5 bases). The CDR3 has 16 amino acids. Germline loops: CDR1 SNHLY, CDR2 FYNNEI. The V gene lost 4 bases and the J gene lost 0 bases, with 13 bases spanning the gap. The CDR3 DNA is TGTGCCAGCAGTGGGCTCCAGGGATACTCTGGAAACACCATATATTTT. Translating gives CASSGLQGYSGNTIYF.

This chain joins TRBV7-9 and TRBJ2-7; 8 bases align to TRBD2. The CDR3 has 15 amino acids. CDR1 and CDR2 (germline): SEHNR, FQNEAQ (reference sequence). Trimming at V came to 5 bases and at J to 5 bases, leaving 11 bases not matched to a gene. CDR3 loop: CASSPGGTGANEQYF. In nucleotides, the CDR3 is TGTGCCAGCAGCCCGGGAGGGACGGGAGCCAACGAGCAGTACTTC.

This chain connects TRBV5-1 to TRBJ2-7; possible D gene TRBD2, 6 bases. The CDR3 length is 14 residues. The germline V gene has CDR1 SGHRS and CDR2 YFSETQ. Trimming shortened V by 4 bases and J by 7 bases, and 18 bases separated the two germline ends. CDR3 amino acids: CASSQTSPSGEQYF. The CDR3 DNA reads TGCGCCAGCAGCCAAACTAGCCCCTCGGGGGAGCAGTACTTC.